This entry lists 25 T cell receptor beta chains sequenced from one sample in a study of blood T cell repertoires in COVID-19. Libraries were prepared by immunoSEQ multiplex PCR; TCRdb keeps only in-frame clonotypes and omits some of them. Among about 480,000 clones listed, around 89% were seen once. Sequences were obtained from PBMCs or T cells enriched from blood (not recorded which). These receptors all stem from a woman between 40 and 55 years old who had recovered from COVID-19.

The V and J genes are TRBV5-8 and TRBJ1-4; 7 bases are shared with TRBD1. The CDR3 consists of 18 residues. Germline V gene sequence: CDR1 SGHTS, CDR2 YDEGEE. J was trimmed by 0 bases and V by 4 bases; bases with no gene match: 12. CDR3 in amino acids: CASSDRGQAVPTNEKLFF. The CDR3 coding sequence is TGTGCCAGCAGCGATAGGGGGCAAGCGGTACCAACTAATGAAAAACTGTTTTTT.

The rearrangement joins TRBV27 to TRBJ1-2, with a tentative D call TRBD1 (6 bases). The CDR3 is made up of 15 amino acids. CDR1 MNHEY and CDR2 SMNVEV come from the germline V gene (reference sequence). V lost 3 bases and J lost 3, with 14 bases in between. This CDR3 is CASSLKAGEYYGYTF. The DNA of the CDR3 is TGTGCCAGCAGTTTGAAGGCAGGGGAATACTATGGCTACACCTTC.

The chain has TRBV27 and TRBJ1-5; TRBD1 agrees at 8 bases. The germline CDR1 and CDR2 sequences are MNHEY and SMNVEV (reference sequence). The CDR3 is 18 amino acids. The ends lost 2 bases at V and 2 bases at J; junction bases unmatched: 11. The CDR3 reads CASSLNWAPGGGNQPQHF. The CDR3, as DNA: TGTGCCAGCAGTTTAAATTGGGCGCCAGGGGGCGGCAATCAGCCCCAGCATTTT.

The chain joins TRBV6-5 to TRBJ1-2, with 9 bases that match TRBD1. This CDR3 has 15 residues. The junction had 5 bases not matched to a gene; V was cut back by 0 bases and J by 6 bases. Looked up from germline, CDR1 is MNHEY and CDR2 is SVGAGI. The CDR3 protein is CASSYSPGQGNGYTF. CDR3 nucleotides: TGTGCCAGCAGTTACTCGCCTGGACAGGGGAATGGCTACACCTTC.

CDR3 bases: TGTGCCAGCAGCTCCCAGGGGGATGGCTACACCTTC. It specifies CASSSQGDGYTF. The chain carries TRBV11-3 and TRBJ1-2, with 7 bases that match TRBD1. The CDR3 covers 12 residues. Germline trimming cut 4 bases from V and 6 bases from J; bases unmatched to any gene: 2. Germline V gives CDR1 SGHNT, CDR2 YENEEA.

The rearrangement joins TRBV21-1 to TRBJ1-1. TRBV21-1 corresponds to a pseudogene. The CDR3 extends over 12 amino acids. CDR3 DNA sequence: TGTGCCAGCCCTAGGGGGGGGAATGAAGCTTTCTTT. Translation: CASPRGGNEAFF.

This rearrangement joins TRBV6-2 or TRBV6-3 to TRBJ1-6; D possibly corresponds to TRBD1 (6 bases). The CDR3 sequence is 17 residues long. Trimming stripped 5 bases from V and 5 bases from J, with 19 bases between. Per germline, CDR1 MNHEY and CDR2 SVGEGT. The CDR3 here is CASSAAGDGVDNSPLHF. As DNA, the CDR3 is TGTGCCAGCAGTGCTGCAGGGGACGGGGTCGATAATTCACCCCTCCACTTT.

The chain joins TRBV10-3 to TRBJ1-1; D is possibly TRBD1 (6 bases). Germline V lookup: CDR1 ENHRY, CDR2 SYGVKD. V lost 6 bases to trimming and J lost 0 bases, with 8 bases between them. There are 13 residues in the CDR3. The CDR3 DNA is TGTGCCATCAGAACAGGGATGAACACTGAAGCTTTCTTT. Protein: CAIRTGMNTEAFF.

This clone was seen a single time. The V and J genes are TRBV6-1 and TRBJ1-1; D may be TRBD1 (5 bases). V lost 2 bases and J lost 1, with 8 bases in between. The germline CDR1 and CDR2 sequences are MNHNS and SASEGT. The CDR3 is 14 amino acids. CDR3 in amino acids: CASSEWQGNTEAFF. CDR3 bases: TGTGCCAGCAGTGAATGGCAGGGGAACACTGAAGCTTTCTTT.

This sequence joins TRBV9 and TRBJ2-7; a possible D gene is TRBD2 (6 bases). The V and J ends lost 4 bases and 4 bases respectively, with 15 bases between them. Looked up from germline, CDR1 is SGDLS and CDR2 is YYNGEE. There are 14 residues in the CDR3. This CDR3 reads CASSSRLVGYEQYF. CDR3 in DNA: TGTGCCAGCAGCTCCAGACTAGTAGGTTACGAGCAGTACTTC.

Here the CDR3 reads CASSTGGRDLTGYTF. Written as DNA, the CDR3 is TGTGCCAGCAGCACAGGGGGACGCGATTTAACTGGCTACACCTTC. The rearrangement joins TRBV11-3 to TRBJ1-2, with 8 bases fitting TRBD1. V gave up 5 bases and J gave up 7 bases; unmatched junction bases: 12. This CDR3 is 15 amino acids long. The germline V gene has CDR1 SGHNT and CDR2 YENEEA.

The V call is TRBV27, the J call TRBJ2-2; 10 bases match TRBD1. CDR3 length equals 15 residues. The trim removed 5 bases at V and 6 bases at J, leaving 6 bases unmatched. Germline V gene data show CDR1 as MNHEY and CDR2 as SMNVEV (reference sequence). DNA of the CDR3: TGTGCCAGCAGTCGGGGGGACAGGGGCTCCGGGGAGCTGTTTTTT. Protein: CASSRGDRGSGELFF.

This clone was recorded once. A junction boundary mismatches the germline segment, possibly from a read error. This chain connects TRBV15 to TRBJ2-1; 9 positions match TRBD2. CDR1 is LNHNV, CDR2 YYDKDF, per germline (reference sequence). The CDR3 has 14 residues. Here the CDR3 DNA reads TGTGCCACCGGCAGGCGCAGCGGGAGGACCGAGCAGTTCTTC. Translation gives CATGRRSGRTEQFF.

V is TRBV7-2 and J is TRBJ2-1, with TRBD1 identical over 7 bases. Germline-derived CDR1 and CDR2 are SGHTA and FQGNSA. The CDR3 covers 16 residues. V lost 1 base to trimming and J lost 2 bases; unmatched junction nucleotides: 5. CDR3 bases: TGTGCCAGCAGCTTAGTAGGGGGCCAAACCTACAATGAGCAGTTCTTC. Its protein is CASSLVGGQTYNEQFF.

The chain carries TRBV21-1 and TRBJ1-3. TRBV21-1 is shown as a pseudogene. This CDR3 region has 17 residues. CDR3 bases: TGTGCCAGCAGCAAAGCCTTGAAGAAACTCTCTGGAAACACCATATATTTT. Residues: CASSKALKKLSGNTIYF.

In its sample, this clone was seen once. The DNA of the CDR3 is TGTGCCAGCAGCTTATGGGTGTCAGCGGGAGCCTACGAGCAGTACTTC. The encoded protein is CASSLWVSAGAYEQYF. The rearrangement joins TRBV7-2 to TRBJ2-7, with 8 positions matching TRBD2. V was clipped by 2 bases and J by 2 bases; unmatched bases: 8. Germline assignment: CDR1 SGHTA and CDR2 FQGNSA. The CDR3 is 16 residues long.

The chain carries TRBV27 and TRBJ2-2; 9 bases line up with TRBD1. This CDR3 is built from 17 residues. Trimming removed 6 bases from V and 0 bases from J; junction bases left unmatched: 8. Germline V gives CDR1 MNHEY, CDR2 SMNVEV (reference sequence). CDR3 sequence: CASRASRDRANTGELFF. The CDR3 DNA follows: TGTGCCAGCAGAGCCTCCCGGGACAGGGCGAACACCGGGGAGCTGTTTTTT.

This clone showed up just once. The chain joins TRBV10-3 to TRBJ2-1, with TRBD2 matching 10 bases. The J segment lost 8 bases and the V segment lost 6 bases, leaving 1 base of the junction unmatched. CDR1 ENHRY and CDR2 SYGVKD come from the germline V gene. The CDR3 covers 12 residues. The CDR3 protein is CAIRTSGDEQFF. The DNA for the CDR3 is TGTGCCATCAGAACTAGCGGGGATGAGCAGTTCTTC.

This clone was seen a single time. The chain has TRBV19 and TRBJ2-5; 8 bases agree with TRBD1. The CDR3 runs to 13 residues. Trimming cost V 7 bases and J 4 bases; bases outside gene matches: 5. CDR1 is LNHDA and CDR2 is SQIVND in the germline V gene (reference sequence). The CDR3 sequence is CASISQGAETQYF. In DNA form, the CDR3 reads TGTGCCAGTATTTCCCAGGGGGCAGAGACCCAGTACTTC.

The chain combines TRBV3-1 (or the pseudogene TRBV3-2) with TRBJ2-7; 9 bases are a match to TRBD1. This CDR3 has 15 amino acids. The V gene's germline CDR1 is LGHDT and CDR2 YNNKEL (reference sequence). J was trimmed by 5 bases and V by 0 bases; bases with no gene match: 5. CDR3 in DNA: TGTGCCAGCAGCCAAGAGGGACAGGGAGGTGACGAGCAGTACTTC. Amino acid sequence: CASSQEGQGGDEQYF.

This chain joins TRBV6-5 and TRBJ1-5; D perhaps matches TRBD1 (6 bases). Germline V gene data show CDR1 as MNHEY and CDR2 as SVGAGI. Trimming removed 6 bases at V and 0 bases at J, with 12 bases between. CDR3 length: 15 amino acids. CDR3: CASSRTVYSNQPQHF. Here the CDR3 DNA reads TGTGCCAGCAGCCGGACAGTCTATAGCAATCAGCCCCAGCATTTT.

The sample holds one count of this clone. The V call is TRBV18, the J call TRBJ1-1, with D perhaps matching TRBD1 (6 bases). V was shortened by 2 bases and J by 0 bases, with 10 bases between the two germline ends. Looked up from germline, CDR1 is KGHSH and CDR2 is LQKENI. The CDR3 contains 15 residues. As DNA, the CDR3 is TGTGCCAGCTCACCAGGACAGACGATGAACACTGAAGCTTTCTTT. Translated: CASSPGQTMNTEAFF.

The chain couples TRBV4-3 to TRBJ2-3, with D tentatively TRBD2 (6 bases). Deletions cut 0 bases from V and 0 bases from J, with 16 bases between. This CDR3 contains 18 residues. Germline V gene sequence: CDR1 LGHNA, CDR2 YSLEER. CDR3 DNA sequence: TGCGCCAGCAGCCAAGATTTGGGGCCTAGCGAAAGCACAGATACGCAGTATTTT. It codes for CASSQDLGPSESTDTQYF.

The V and J genes are TRBV29-1 and TRBJ2-1, with 8 nucleotides matching TRBD1. Germline assignment: CDR1 SQVTM and CDR2 ANQGSEA. The CDR3 length is 14 residues. V was clipped by 5 bases and J by 5 bases; unmatched bases: 8. Here the CDR3 DNA reads TGCAGCGTTAATGGACAGGGAAGAGACAATGAGCAGTTCTTC. Its protein product is CSVNGQGRDNEQFF.

This clone was picked up a small number of times. This chain connects TRBV2 to TRBJ1-6, with TRBD1 matching 8 bases. The CDR3 extends over 16 amino acids. Per germline, CDR1 SNHLY and CDR2 FYNNEI. Trimming took 7 bases from V and 0 from J; bases not matched to a gene: 5. The CDR3 region has the DNA TGTGCCAGCAAGGGGACAGGAAGCTCCTATAATTCACCCCTCCACTTT. This encodes CASKGTGSSYNSPLHF. Full variable domain (rest looked up from reference TRBV2 and TRBJ1-6): EPEVTQTPSHQVTQMGQEVILRCVPISNHLYFYWYRQILGQKVEFLVSFYNNEISEKSEIFDDQFSVERPDGSNFTLKIRSTKLEDSAMYFCASKGTGSSYNSPLHFGNGTRLTVT.